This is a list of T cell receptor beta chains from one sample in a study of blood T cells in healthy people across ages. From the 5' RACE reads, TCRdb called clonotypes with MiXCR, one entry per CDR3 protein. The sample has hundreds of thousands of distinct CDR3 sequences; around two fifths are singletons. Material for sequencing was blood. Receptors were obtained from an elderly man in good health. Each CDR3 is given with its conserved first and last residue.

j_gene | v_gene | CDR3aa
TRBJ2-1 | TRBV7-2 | CASSLAVRGGQGEQFF
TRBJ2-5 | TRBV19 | CASSMGTGEETQYF
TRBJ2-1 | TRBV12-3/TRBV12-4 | CASSSTGRVNEQFF
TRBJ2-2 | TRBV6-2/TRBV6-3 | CASMKLTGELFF
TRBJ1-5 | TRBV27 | CASSGERGQPQHF
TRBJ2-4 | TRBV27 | CASSLAQGPTLRNIQYF
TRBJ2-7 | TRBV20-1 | CGVGQGANEQYF
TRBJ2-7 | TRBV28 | CATRQGISYEQYF
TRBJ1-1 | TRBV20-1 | CSASPGATNTEAFF
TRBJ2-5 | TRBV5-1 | CASSRRGEGQETQYF
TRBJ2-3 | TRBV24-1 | CATSEAQNTDTQYF
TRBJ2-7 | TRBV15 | CATSRSIGLAGAYEQYF
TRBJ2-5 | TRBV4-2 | CASSQDRGIVLYF
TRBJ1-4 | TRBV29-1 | CSVEGGLGEKLFF
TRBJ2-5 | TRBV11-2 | CASSSLDGRQETQYF
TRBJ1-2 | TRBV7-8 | CASSPGFYLGYTF
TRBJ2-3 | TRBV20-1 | CSARGGGDASTDTQYF
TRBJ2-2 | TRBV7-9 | CASSGDIWKTGELFF
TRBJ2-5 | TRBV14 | CASSPLRGPSQETQYF
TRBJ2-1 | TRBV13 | CASRRTSGNDDEQFF